This TCR beta chain comes out of a study of spatial heterogeneity in lung cancer. Study overall: Sequence detection consistently recorded a greater number of beta-chain than alpha-chain sequences.

The sample's time point: sample taken at primary tumor resection. Sequencing covered unsorted whole RNA taken from tumor, nontumor lung or frozen PBMC. Germline assignment: CDR1 SGHRS and CDR2 YFSETQ. V lost 9 bases to trimming and J lost 1 base; unmatched junction nucleotides: 15. The CDR3 has 18 amino acids. TCRdb reprocessed the 5' RACE reads via MiXCR and lists one record per CDR3 protein. The sample holds more than 20,000 distinct CDR3 sequences, about 4.6% seen once. This clonotype has a count of ten or more. This TCR was sampled from a male donor with early-stage non-small cell lung cancer. The input for sequencing was PBMCs, taken at surgery. The chain has TRBV5-1 and TRBJ2-6; the match to TRBD1 covers 8 bases. The CDR3 DNA follows: TGCGCCAACACCTTCGGCACAGGGGGACCTTCTGGGGCCAACGTCCTGACTTTC. Amino acid sequence: CANTFGTGGPSGANVLTF.